The 29 T cell receptor beta chains below all came from one sample that was sequenced in a study of healthy donors' naive CD4 and CD8 T cells. TCR libraries were built from roughly 0.5 ug of total RNA by linear amplification. Each CDR3 protein is one row after TCRdb ran MiXCR on the reads. The data contain some 190,000 distinct CDR3 sequences, around 80% of them singletons. The sequencing input was naive CD4+ and CD8+ T cells sorted from blood, pooled from several donors. The receptors derive from a pool of human donors in good health; the sample pools cells from several healthy donors.

The chain recombines TRBV27 with TRBJ1-1; D possibly corresponds to TRBD1 (5 bases). Germline V lookup: CDR1 MNHEY, CDR2 SMNVEV (reference sequence). The CDR3 contains 15 residues. The V and J ends lost 0 bases and 1 base respectively, with 9 bases between them. The CDR3 bases are TGTGCCAGCAGTTTATCCCCAGGGACGAACACTGAAGCTTTCTTT. This encodes CASSLSPGTNTEAFF.

This clonotype turned up a few times. This chain links TRBV20-1 with TRBJ1-6; D is undetermined. The CDR3 is 14 amino acids. V was pared by 3 bases and J by 7 bases, with 13 bases between. The V gene's germline CDR1 is DFQATT and CDR2 SNEGSKA (reference sequence). The CDR3 protein is CSASLAVLNSPLHF. The DNA for the CDR3 is TGCAGTGCTAGTTTGGCAGTTCTAAATTCACCCCTCCACTTT.

This clonotype was detected only a few times. The chain combines TRBV15 with TRBJ1-1; tentatively, D is TRBD1 (5 bases). Between the trimmed V and J ends, which lost 3 bases and 0 bases, there was a span of 11 bases. The CDR3 totals 15 residues. Germline V lookup: CDR1 LNHNV, CDR2 YYDKDF (reference sequence). This CDR3 reads CATSRRDGLNTEAFF. CDR3 sequence (DNA): TGTGCCACCAGCAGGAGGGACGGCCTGAACACTGAAGCTTTCTTT.

The chain uses TRBV12-3 or TRBV12-4 and TRBJ2-3, with a possible D match to TRBD1 (5 bases). With 7 bases removed from V and 4 bases from J, the gap between germline ends came to 15 bases. The CDR3 has 14 amino acids. CDR3 protein: CASTPSGFADTQYF. The CDR3 nucleotides read TGTGCCAGCACCCCCTCAGGGTTCGCAGATACGCAGTATTTT.

V and J are TRBV27 and TRBJ2-1, with 10 bases lining up with TRBD2. The CDR3 has 15 residues. Per the germline V gene, CDR1 is MNHEY and CDR2 is SMNVEV (reference sequence). V shed 7 bases and J 9 bases; nucleotides not matched to a gene: 12. CDR3 DNA: TGTGCCAGCAACATCCTAGCGGGAGTACCCGGTGAGCAGTTCTTC. This codes for CASNILAGVPGEQFF.

About this clonotype itself: The germline gene is not matched at one end of the junction; a read error may be the cause. The DNA for the CDR3 is TGTGCCAGCAGCCAAGAAAATGCGGGGGCATCCTACGAGCAGTACTTC. This codes for CASSQENAGASYEQYF. The J gene is TRBJ2-7, the V gene TRBV4-3; perhaps TRBD2 as D (7 bases). The germline CDR1 and CDR2 sequences are LGHNA and YSLEER. This CDR3 is built from 16 residues.

CDR3 sequence reads: CASSRLGTPVYEQYF. As DNA, the CDR3 is TGTGCCAGCAGTCGACTGGGGACACCAGTTTACGAGCAGTACTTC. The chain uses TRBV27 and TRBJ2-7, with D possibly TRBD1 on 6 matching bases. Germline V gene data show CDR1 as MNHEY and CDR2 as SMNVEV (reference sequence). Trimming took off 5 bases at V and 4 bases at J, with 18 bases between the two ends. The CDR3 is 15 residues long.

The chain carries TRBV29-1 and TRBJ2-7, with TRBD2 matching over 13 bases. Germline CDR1 is SQVTM and CDR2 is ANQGSEA. The J segment lost 2 bases and the V segment lost 7 bases, leaving 5 bases of the junction unmatched. This CDR3 is 14 amino acids long. The CDR3 sequence is CSGLGLAGAYEQYF. In DNA form, the CDR3 reads TGCAGCGGCCTCGGACTAGCGGGAGCCTACGAGCAGTACTTC.

V gene TRBV29-1 combines with J gene TRBJ2-5, with D uncertain. Trimming cost V 4 bases and J 1 base, with 7 bases left between them. The CDR3 is 12 amino acids. Germline V gene data show CDR1 as SQVTM and CDR2 as ANQGSEA. The CDR3 is CSVVHPQETQYF. DNA of the CDR3: TGCAGCGTTGTTCACCCCCAAGAGACCCAGTACTTC.

The chain employs TRBV19 and TRBJ1-3, with 8 bases identical to TRBD1. Per germline, CDR1 LNHDA and CDR2 SQIVND (reference sequence). Unmatched junction bases numbered 13, after V lost 9 bases and J lost 9 bases. The CDR3 consists of 14 residues. CDR3 loop: CASTGQAFGGTIYF. The CDR3 nucleotides read TGTGCCAGCACGGGACAGGCTTTCGGAGGCACCATATATTTT.

This clonotype was seen only once. The chain has TRBV13 and TRBJ2-3, with 8 positions matching TRBD2. Germline-derived CDR1 and CDR2 are PRHDT and FYEKMQ (reference sequence). V shed 5 bases and J 6 bases; nucleotides not matched to a gene: 13. This CDR3 contains 16 residues. CDR3 in DNA: TGTGCCAGCAGCGCCCGACTAGCGCCCCGTTCTGATACGCAGTATTTT. Its protein is CASSARLAPRSDTQYF.

This clonotype was seen a handful of times. J is TRBJ2-7 and V is TRBV29-1; a possible D gene is TRBD2 (5 bases). V lost 1 base and J 5 bases, leaving 15 bases between the germline ends. The CDR3 has 14 residues. Germline CDR1 is SQVTM and CDR2 is ANQGSEA. The DNA for the CDR3 is TGCAGCGTTGAAGGGGGAGAGGGTTTCGACGAGCAGTACTTC. Translated, it gives CSVEGGEGFDEQYF.

Here the CDR3 reads CASLPSTGDTEAFF. CDR3 coding DNA: TGTGCCAGCCTCCCTTCGACAGGGGACACTGAAGCTTTCTTT. The chain carries TRBV27 and TRBJ1-1, with 8 bases matching TRBD1. This CDR3 has 14 residues. CDR1 is MNHEY, CDR2 SMNVEV, per germline (reference sequence). The V segment lost 8 bases and the J segment 3 bases; nucleotides outside the gene matches: 8.

The V call is TRBV27, the J call TRBJ1-2; 9 positions agree with TRBD1. The CDR3 is 14 amino acids. The V segment lost 6 bases and the J segment 7 bases; nucleotides outside the gene matches: 9. The germline gives CDR1 MNHEY, CDR2 SMNVEV (reference sequence). This chain's CDR3 is CASSQGQGWSGYTF. The DNA for the CDR3 is TGTGCCAGCAGCCAGGGACAGGGCTGGTCTGGCTACACCTTC.

This clonotype was recorded a few times. DNA of the CDR3: TGCAGCGTTGCCGGCCCAGGAACCACCTACGAGCAGTACTTC. Its protein product is CSVAGPGTTYEQYF. This chain links TRBV29-1 with TRBJ2-7; D not resolved. Looked up from germline, CDR1 is SQVTM and CDR2 is ANQGSEA. This CDR3 comprises 14 residues. V lost 4 bases, J lost 2 bases, and 15 bases lay in between.

CDR3 amino acids: CASSYSGGGPDEQFF. The CDR3 coding sequence is TGTGCCAGCAGTTACTCTGGCGGGGGCCCGGATGAGCAGTTCTTC. V and J are TRBV6-2 or TRBV6-3 and TRBJ2-1, with D tentatively TRBD2 (7 bases). Trimming shortened V by 0 bases and J by 8 bases, and 14 bases separated the two germline ends. Germline loops: CDR1 MNHEY, CDR2 SVGEGT. The CDR3 has 15 residues.

The chain has TRBV19 and TRBJ2-7; no clear D. Trimming stripped 1 base from V and 0 bases from J, with 10 bases between. From germline, CDR1 is LNHDA and CDR2 SQIVND (reference sequence). This CDR3 region has 15 residues. The CDR3 region is CASSIGTESSYEQYF. Written as DNA, the CDR3 is TGTGCCAGTAGTATAGGGACGGAGAGCTCCTACGAGCAGTACTTC. Full variable domain (remainder filled in from reference TRBV19 and TRBJ2-7): DGGITQSPKYLFRKEGQNVTLSCEQNLNHDAMYWYRQDPGQGLRLIYYSQIVNDFQKGDIAEGYSVSREKKESFPLTVTSAQKNPTAFYLCASSIGTESSYEQYFGPGTRLTVT.

The V and J genes are TRBV15 and TRBJ1-2, with TRBD1 matching over 8 bases. Germline values: CDR1 LNHNV, CDR2 YYDKDF (reference sequence). CDR3 length equals 15 residues. V lost 5 bases and J lost 8; bases outside the gene matches: 13. The CDR3 sequence: CATSPPGQGDFGYTF. DNA for the CDR3: TGTGCCACCAGCCCGCCTGGACAGGGAGATTTCGGCTACACCTTC.

This chain uses TRBV29-1 with TRBJ2-1; D is undetermined. The V gene's germline CDR1 is SQVTM and CDR2 ANQGSEA. V lost 7 bases and J lost 4, with 8 bases in between. The CDR3 is 11 amino acids. DNA for the CDR3: TGCAGCGCCGACCCTTACAATGAGCAGTTCTTC. This gives the protein CSADPYNEQFF.

The V and J genes are TRBV6-5 and TRBJ2-3; 7 bases agree with TRBD2. This CDR3 is 14 amino acids long. Germline CDR1 is MNHEY and CDR2 is SVGAGI. V was clipped by 2 bases and J by 8 bases; unmatched bases: 7. The CDR3, as DNA: TGTGCCAGCAGTTACGAAAGACTAGCAGCTACGCAGTATTTT. Translation gives CASSYERLAATQYF.

This clonotype was counted only a few times. This chain joins TRBV6-5 and TRBJ1-1, with a possible D match to TRBD1 (5 bases). From germline, CDR1 is MNHEY and CDR2 SVGAGI. The germline V and J ends were trimmed by 1 base and 4 bases, with 13 bases remaining between them. The CDR3 loop spans 15 amino acids. CDR3 sequence: CASSYLGARVTEAFF. Here the CDR3 DNA reads TGTGCCAGCAGTTACTTAGGGGCAAGAGTCACTGAAGCTTTCTTT.

The CDR3 bases are TGTGCCTGGAGTGTACATCGGGGCTCCTACATAACCACTGAAGCTTTCTTT. It yields the protein CAWSVHRGSYITTEAFF. The chain uses TRBV30 and TRBJ1-1, with D possibly being TRBD1 (5 bases). This CDR3 is 17 amino acids long. Trimming left V 0 bases short and J 4 bases short, with 21 bases between. From germline, CDR1 is GTSNPN and CDR2 SVGIG (reference sequence).

This sequence joins TRBV29-1 and TRBJ1-1; the D is unclear. This CDR3 comprises 13 residues. Trimming pared 4 bases from V and 0 bases from J, leaving 9 bases between. CDR1 and CDR2 from the germline V gene are SQVTM and ANQGSEA. CDR3 bases: TGCAGCGTTGGAGTAGGGCTGAACACTGAAGCTTTCTTT. Its translation: CSVGVGLNTEAFF.

J is TRBJ2-5 and V is TRBV27, with D perhaps TRBD2 (5 bases). V was cut by 6 bases and J by 1 base, with 18 bases left in between. The germline V gene encodes CDR1 MNHEY and CDR2 SMNVEV (reference sequence). CDR3 length: 16 amino acids. DNA of the CDR3: TGTGCCAGCAGCCCTCTTCGGGCGCGGGTCCAAGAGACCCAGTACTTC. It translates to CASSPLRARVQETQYF.

The genes are TRBV5-1 and TRBJ2-5; the D gene is possibly TRBD1 (5 bases). Trimming took off 0 bases at V and 4 bases at J, with 10 bases between the two ends. CDR3 length: 14 residues. Looked up from germline, CDR1 is SGHRS and CDR2 is YFSETQ. In DNA form, the CDR3 reads TGCGCCAGCAGCTTGGCGGAGCAGGGAGAGACCCAGTACTTC. It yields the protein CASSLAEQGETQYF.

J is TRBJ2-3 and V is TRBV11-2; 8 nucleotides align to TRBD2. V shed 4 bases and J 5 bases; nucleotides not matched to a gene: 14. The CDR3 length is 17 residues. CDR1 SGHAT and CDR2 FQNNGV come from the germline V gene. This chain's CDR3 is CASSYQPGGAEIDTQYF. The CDR3 DNA is TGTGCCAGCAGCTACCAGCCGGGAGGGGCAGAGATAGATACGCAGTATTTT. Based on the CDR3 plus reference TRBV11-2 and TRBJ2-3, the full variable domain is EAGVAQSPRYKIIEKRQSVAFWCNPISGHATLYWYQQILGQGPKLLIQFQNNGVVDDSQLPKDRFSAERLKGVDSTLKIQPAKLEDSAVYLCASSYQPGGAEIDTQYFGPGTRLTVL.

This clonotype was seen a few times. V is TRBV19 and J is TRBJ2-7; D possibly uses TRBD1 or TRBD2 (5 bases each). The CDR3 has 15 amino acids. Trimming shortened V by 6 bases and J by 7 bases, and 22 bases separated the two germline ends. Germline CDR1 is LNHDA and CDR2 is SQIVND (reference sequence). CDR3 bases: TGTGCCAGTAGCCATTTCTCCGGGGCGTCGGAAGAGCAGTACTTC. Translating gives CASSHFSGASEEQYF.

This clonotype appeared a few times. Relative to the germline gene, one junction end is altered; a read error may explain this. J is TRBJ1-1 and V is TRBV14; D is unclear. Germline V gene data show CDR1 as SGHDN and CDR2 as FVKESK. The CDR3 extends over 15 amino acids. This chain's CDR3 is CASSQVRTANTEAFF. The CDR3 DNA reads TGTGCCAGCAGCCAAGTAAGGACGGCGAACACTGAGGCTTTCTTT. Drawing the rest from reference TRBV14 and TRBJ1-1, the complete variable domain is EAGVTQFPSHSVIEKGQTVTLRCDPISGHDNLYWYRRVMGKEIKFLLHFVKESKQDESGMPNNRFLAERTGGTYSTLKVQPAELEDSGVYFCASSQVRTANTEAFFGQGTRLTVV.

The chain recombines TRBV7-8 with TRBJ2-1, with TRBD2 matching 9 bases. This CDR3 spans 15 amino acids. V was pared by 5 bases and J by 8 bases, with 10 bases of the junction left unmatched. The germline gives CDR1 SGHVS, CDR2 FQNEAQ. Here the CDR3 reads CASSPTQRGEDEQFF. The CDR3 bases are TGTGCCAGCAGCCCTACTCAGCGGGGGGAGGATGAGCAGTTCTTC.